The 21 T cell receptor beta chains listed next were all sequenced from one sample in a study of CD8+CD57+ T cells in acquired aplastic anemia. Researchers used genomic DNA as the template to profile TCR beta VDJ and CDR3. TCRdb itself ran the reads through MiXCR, one entry per CDR3 protein. Of approximately 200,000 distinct CDR3 sequences in the sample, under 55% were seen once. Sequencing involved patients with CD8+CD57+ cell expansion previously shown by flow cytometry. Input material: sorted CD4+, CD8+, or CD8+CD57+ T cells (not recorded which) from PBMCs. Receptors were obtained from a human donor with aplastic anemia.

On this clonotype itself: Compared with germline, one end of the junction differs, possibly owing to a read error. The chain recombines TRBV7-9 with TRBJ2-7; D is possibly TRBD2 (5 bases). CDR1 is SEHNR, CDR2 FQNEAQ, per germline (reference sequence). The length of the CDR3 is 14 residues. CDR3 bases: TGTACCAGCAGCTTAGCGCTAGCACCCTACGAGCAGTACTTC. Its translation: CTSSLALAPYEQYF.

This chain connects TRBV5-1 to TRBJ2-7, with D possibly matching TRBD1 (5 bases). V was clipped by 4 bases and J by 3 bases, with 8 bases between them. The CDR3 consists of 12 residues. Germline assignment: CDR1 SGHRS and CDR2 YFSETQ. The CDR3 reads CASSEDIYEQYF. In nucleotides, the CDR3 is TGCGCCAGCAGCGAGGACATCTACGAGCAGTACTTC.

Ten or more counts support this clonotype. The chain has TRBV4-1 and TRBJ1-1; TRBD1 matches 7 bases. V gave up 6 bases and J gave up 1 base; unmatched junction bases: 11. The germline V gene has CDR1 MGHRA and CDR2 YSYEKL. CDR3 length equals 16 residues. The CDR3 loop is CASSPKQGTQNTEAFF. The CDR3 nucleotides are TGCGCCAGCAGTCCGAAACAGGGGACCCAGAACACTGAAGCTTTCTTT.

This clonotype was detected ten times or more. The CDR3 spells CASSLGSSDYEQYF. The DNA of the CDR3 is TGTGCCAGCAGCTTAGGGTCGTCGGACTACGAGCAGTACTTC. The chain employs TRBV11-3 and TRBJ2-7; D uncertain. Per the germline V gene, CDR1 is SGHNT and CDR2 is YENEEA. There are 14 residues in the CDR3. V lost 1 base to trimming and J lost 3 bases, with 10 bases between them.

The chain employs TRBV12-3 or TRBV12-4 and TRBJ2-5, with TRBD2 identical over 8 bases. There are 13 residues in the CDR3. V was pared by 8 bases and J by 5 bases, with 7 bases of the junction left unmatched. CDR3 region: CASHGGGRETQYF. CDR3 coding DNA: TGTGCCAGCCACGGGGGGGGGCGGGAGACCCAGTACTTC.

V gene TRBV7-2 combines with J gene TRBJ2-5; D is possibly TRBD1 (6 bases). CDR1 is SGHTA, CDR2 FQGNSA, per germline. This CDR3 region has 13 residues. V shed 1 base and J shed 11 bases, with 14 bases lying between them. The chain's CDR3 is CASSLGLGGEQYF. For the CDR3, the DNA is TGTGCCAGCAGCTTAGGCCTAGGGGGTGAGCAGTACTTC.

The chain combines TRBV20-1 with TRBJ1-4; no firm D call. In germline, CDR1 is DFQATT, CDR2 SNEGSKA (reference sequence). The V gene lost 0 bases and the J gene lost 6 bases, with 14 bases spanning the gap. The CDR3 runs 15 residues. In nucleotides, the CDR3 is TGCAGTGCTAGAGACAGAGACAAGGGAGATGAAAAACTGTTTTTT. Translated, it gives CSARDRDKGDEKLFF.

The V call is TRBV5-4, the J call TRBJ1-3, with unresolved D. Germline V lookup: CDR1 SGHNT, CDR2 YYREEE (reference sequence). This CDR3 region has 15 residues. The V end lost 2 bases, the J end lost 0 bases, and 9 bases lay between the germline ends. The CDR3 region has the DNA TGTGCCAGCAGCTTAGACCGGTTCTCTGGAAACACCATATATTTT. Translation: CASSLDRFSGNTIYF.

V gene TRBV2 combines with J gene TRBJ1-2, with a weak D call TRBD1 (5 bases). Per the germline V gene, CDR1 is SNHLY and CDR2 is FYNNEI. This CDR3 comprises 14 residues. V was shortened by 7 bases and J by 8 bases, with 20 bases between the two germline ends. The CDR3 protein is CASIRDRIKEGYTF. DNA for the CDR3: TGTGCCAGCATCAGGGACCGAATAAAGGAGGGCTACACCTTC.

This sequence joins TRBV19 and TRBJ1-5; D perhaps matches TRBD1 (5 bases). Germline V gene sequence: CDR1 LNHDA, CDR2 SQIVND (reference sequence). This CDR3 comprises 12 residues. The V and J ends lost 8 bases and 4 bases respectively, with 9 bases between them. CDR3 bases: TGTGCCAGTCAGGGACGGAATCAGCCCCAGCATTTT. This sequence encodes CASQGRNQPQHF.

The rearrangement uses TRBV12-3 or TRBV12-4 and TRBJ2-7, with D maybe TRBD2 (5 bases). The CDR3 length is 19 residues. V dropped 6 bases and J dropped 0 bases, with 27 bases sitting between them. The CDR3 sequence is CASSALGGERIRSSYEQYF. The CDR3 coding sequence is TGTGCCAGCAGCGCCTTGGGTGGGGAGCGGATTAGGAGCTCCTACGAGCAGTACTTC.

This clonotype was found many times. The rearrangement links TRBV7-9 to TRBJ1-6, with 9 bases aligning to TRBD1. This CDR3 is 17 amino acids long. With 4 bases clipped from V and 9 bases from J, the junction kept 13 bases outside the gene matches. CDR1 is SEHNR and CDR2 is FQNEAQ in the germline V gene (reference sequence). The CDR3 spells CASSSPLYRGLFSPLHF. In nucleotides, the CDR3 is TGTGCCAGCAGCTCACCCTTATACAGGGGGCTCTTTTCACCCCTCCACTTT.

In its sample, this clonotype was seen many times. The V call is TRBV7-8, the J call TRBJ1-5, with 7 bases that match TRBD1. Germline V lookup: CDR1 SGHVS, CDR2 FQNEAQ. Germline trimming cut 5 bases from V and 4 bases from J; bases unmatched to any gene: 8. The CDR3 is 15 amino acids. CDR3 protein: CASSPRDSWNQPQHF. The CDR3 bases are TGTGCCAGCAGCCCCCGGGACAGCTGGAATCAGCCCCAGCATTTT.

The rearrangement joins TRBV10-3 to TRBJ2-1, with D perhaps TRBD2 (6 bases). Trimming pared 2 bases from V and 4 bases from J, leaving 12 bases between. The CDR3 is 15 residues long. CDR1 is ENHRY, CDR2 SYGVKD, per germline. The CDR3 loop is CAISENGAGYNEQFF. As DNA, the CDR3 is TGTGCCATCAGTGAGAACGGAGCGGGTTACAATGAGCAGTTCTTC.

This chain connects TRBV19 to TRBJ1-5; D remains unclear. V gave up 5 bases and J gave up 4 bases, with 12 bases separating them. This CDR3 is 14 amino acids long. Germline CDR1 reads LNHDA; CDR2 reads SQIVND (reference sequence). The CDR3, as DNA: TGTGCCAGTAGTTCTCGGACCATGAATCAGCCCCAGCATTTT. Amino acids: CASSSRTMNQPQHF.

This clonotype was observed at least ten times. The gene calls are TRBV7-2 and TRBJ2-1; 11 bases fit TRBD1. Germline-derived CDR1 and CDR2 are SGHTA and FQGNSA. The CDR3 loop spans 16 amino acids. J lost 6 bases, V lost 3 bases, and 7 bases had no gene match. CDR3 in amino acids: CASSFDSGTGGNEQFF. CDR3 nucleotide sequence: TGTGCCAGCAGCTTTGACTCCGGGACAGGGGGCAATGAGCAGTTCTTC.

In regard to this clonotype: At one boundary the junction diverges from the germline segment, which might be a read error. The V and J genes are TRBV19 and TRBJ2-5, with 8 bases identical to TRBD2. The CDR3 is made up of 14 amino acids. Looked up from germline, CDR1 is LNHDA and CDR2 is SQIVND (reference sequence). This CDR3 is CDSSTGGHQETQYF. The CDR3 DNA sequence: TGTGACAGTAGTACGGGGGGGCATCAAGAGACCCAGTACTTC.

In this sample, this clonotype turned up many times. V gene TRBV5-1 combines with J gene TRBJ2-1; 15 bases match TRBD2. V trimming: 7 bases; J trimming: 8 bases; junction bases outside the gene matches: 10. The germline V gene encodes CDR1 SGHRS and CDR2 YFSETQ. The CDR3 is 16 amino acids. The CDR3: CASFGLAGGGRDEQFF. The DNA for the CDR3 is TGCGCCAGCTTTGGACTAGCGGGGGGGGGTCGGGATGAGCAGTTCTTC.

The chain employs TRBV7-8 and TRBJ2-3, with D tentatively TRBD2 (6 bases). CDR3 length equals 17 residues. V lost 5 bases and J lost 6, with 24 bases in between. The V gene's germline CDR1 is SGHVS and CDR2 FQNEAQ. DNA of the CDR3: TGTGCCAGCAGCCCCCGGAGCAGCGGGCTGTGGACCGATACGCAGTATTTT. Translating gives CASSPRSSGLWTDTQYF.

Concerning this clonotype itself: One base away lies a much larger clone, so this may be a sequencing read error. J is TRBJ2-1 and V is TRBV2; weak D call: TRBD2 (6 bases). Germline V gives CDR1 SNHLY, CDR2 FYNNEI. The CDR3 is 14 residues long. V was trimmed by 2 bases and J by 8 bases, leaving 13 bases between them. In DNA form, the CDR3 reads TGTGCCAGCAGTGAAATAGGAGGGCCGGATGAGCAGTTCTTC. Protein sequence: CASSEIGGPDEQFF.

This rearrangement joins TRBV7-8 to TRBJ2-5; the match to TRBD2 covers 8 bases. V was clipped by 4 bases and J by 3 bases; unmatched bases: 7. Germline V CDR1 and CDR2: SGHVS, FQNEAQ. This CDR3 has 15 residues. The CDR3 DNA reads as TGTGCCAGCAGCTCGGGCCCGGGACTAGAAGAGACCCAGTACTTC. It codes for CASSSGPGLEETQYF.